This paragraph reports one T cell receptor beta chain. Its specific antigen is unknown. No base quality information exists; no much larger clone differs at one position. The data belong to a study of blood T cell repertoires in COVID-19 (dated by TCRdb to about 2020). Broadly, across the study: Samples from collaborators originated in the United States, Italy and Spain and spanned both the acute and convalescent phases of COVID-19. The material from the prospective study consisted of cDNA or gDNA derived from T cells, B-cell-depleted T cells, or PBMCs. Deeply sampled blood TCRbeta repertoires from subjects exposed to, actively infected with, or recovered from COVID-19 were included in the dataset. A freely available public database, intended as a resource for researchers studying the immune response to SARS-CoV-2, is where the repertoires were released. Samples were obtained from the ongoing ImmuneRACE study (first 160 participants) and from about 1,300 subjects provided by 6 global collaborators. Nearly every sample came with metadata listing a de-identified subject ID, COVID-19 status, age in years and sex. HLA class I and class II types, where available, came from metadata supplied by the sample provider rather than from assay-based typing.

The germline V gene encodes CDR1 GTSNPN and CDR2 SVGIG (reference sequence). V is cut by 0 bases and J by 6 bases, and the space between the germline ends is 18 bases. Its CDR3 holds 17 amino acids, cysteine through phenylalanine. Just CDR3 DNA is preserved here, 51 bases in frame from base 1. Whole blood was collected in K2EDTA tubes by collaborating institutions according to the institutions' own protocols. Collaborator samples were shipped for TCRbeta analysis as frozen whole blood, isolated PBMCs, or DNA extracted from either sample type. TCRbeta CDR3 regions were amplified from genomic DNA using the immunoSEQ Assay, a bias-controlled multiplex PCR. The paper's processing steps were these. The number of nucleated cells in each sample was estimated from the amplification of reference gene primers within the assay. To quantify the absolute abundance of each unique TCRbeta CDR3 rearrangement, sequence reads were collapsed and filtered. Productive Simpson clonality was computed per sample as the square root of Simpson's diversity index over productive rearrangements. In its TCRdb copy, this immuneACCESS table keeps in-frame sequences only and misses some clones. Where compared with another copy, unresolved V genes explain less than half of these, and the others have no known cause. Clonal size and the V and J genes are those of that table, whereas D and trimming came from the DNA. In all, the sample holds some 180,000 clones, and 83% of those were seen once. Clones ranked in the top ten supply about 2.1% of the sample.

Overall study outcomes, separate from this receptor: The quantity of clinical and demographic metadata differed by source and by participant and was supplied without curation.

The sequence is built from TRBV30 and TRBJ1-6, with TRBD1 perhaps the D gene, on 5 matching bases. This sequence originates from a woman aged 80 or over with acute or convalescent COVID-19. Sequenced input: peripheral blood. The CDR3 amino acid sequence is: CAWSVVRQGTANSPLHF. The bases are TGTGCCTGGAGTGTAGTCCGGCAGGGTACGGCTAATTCACCCCTCCACTTT.